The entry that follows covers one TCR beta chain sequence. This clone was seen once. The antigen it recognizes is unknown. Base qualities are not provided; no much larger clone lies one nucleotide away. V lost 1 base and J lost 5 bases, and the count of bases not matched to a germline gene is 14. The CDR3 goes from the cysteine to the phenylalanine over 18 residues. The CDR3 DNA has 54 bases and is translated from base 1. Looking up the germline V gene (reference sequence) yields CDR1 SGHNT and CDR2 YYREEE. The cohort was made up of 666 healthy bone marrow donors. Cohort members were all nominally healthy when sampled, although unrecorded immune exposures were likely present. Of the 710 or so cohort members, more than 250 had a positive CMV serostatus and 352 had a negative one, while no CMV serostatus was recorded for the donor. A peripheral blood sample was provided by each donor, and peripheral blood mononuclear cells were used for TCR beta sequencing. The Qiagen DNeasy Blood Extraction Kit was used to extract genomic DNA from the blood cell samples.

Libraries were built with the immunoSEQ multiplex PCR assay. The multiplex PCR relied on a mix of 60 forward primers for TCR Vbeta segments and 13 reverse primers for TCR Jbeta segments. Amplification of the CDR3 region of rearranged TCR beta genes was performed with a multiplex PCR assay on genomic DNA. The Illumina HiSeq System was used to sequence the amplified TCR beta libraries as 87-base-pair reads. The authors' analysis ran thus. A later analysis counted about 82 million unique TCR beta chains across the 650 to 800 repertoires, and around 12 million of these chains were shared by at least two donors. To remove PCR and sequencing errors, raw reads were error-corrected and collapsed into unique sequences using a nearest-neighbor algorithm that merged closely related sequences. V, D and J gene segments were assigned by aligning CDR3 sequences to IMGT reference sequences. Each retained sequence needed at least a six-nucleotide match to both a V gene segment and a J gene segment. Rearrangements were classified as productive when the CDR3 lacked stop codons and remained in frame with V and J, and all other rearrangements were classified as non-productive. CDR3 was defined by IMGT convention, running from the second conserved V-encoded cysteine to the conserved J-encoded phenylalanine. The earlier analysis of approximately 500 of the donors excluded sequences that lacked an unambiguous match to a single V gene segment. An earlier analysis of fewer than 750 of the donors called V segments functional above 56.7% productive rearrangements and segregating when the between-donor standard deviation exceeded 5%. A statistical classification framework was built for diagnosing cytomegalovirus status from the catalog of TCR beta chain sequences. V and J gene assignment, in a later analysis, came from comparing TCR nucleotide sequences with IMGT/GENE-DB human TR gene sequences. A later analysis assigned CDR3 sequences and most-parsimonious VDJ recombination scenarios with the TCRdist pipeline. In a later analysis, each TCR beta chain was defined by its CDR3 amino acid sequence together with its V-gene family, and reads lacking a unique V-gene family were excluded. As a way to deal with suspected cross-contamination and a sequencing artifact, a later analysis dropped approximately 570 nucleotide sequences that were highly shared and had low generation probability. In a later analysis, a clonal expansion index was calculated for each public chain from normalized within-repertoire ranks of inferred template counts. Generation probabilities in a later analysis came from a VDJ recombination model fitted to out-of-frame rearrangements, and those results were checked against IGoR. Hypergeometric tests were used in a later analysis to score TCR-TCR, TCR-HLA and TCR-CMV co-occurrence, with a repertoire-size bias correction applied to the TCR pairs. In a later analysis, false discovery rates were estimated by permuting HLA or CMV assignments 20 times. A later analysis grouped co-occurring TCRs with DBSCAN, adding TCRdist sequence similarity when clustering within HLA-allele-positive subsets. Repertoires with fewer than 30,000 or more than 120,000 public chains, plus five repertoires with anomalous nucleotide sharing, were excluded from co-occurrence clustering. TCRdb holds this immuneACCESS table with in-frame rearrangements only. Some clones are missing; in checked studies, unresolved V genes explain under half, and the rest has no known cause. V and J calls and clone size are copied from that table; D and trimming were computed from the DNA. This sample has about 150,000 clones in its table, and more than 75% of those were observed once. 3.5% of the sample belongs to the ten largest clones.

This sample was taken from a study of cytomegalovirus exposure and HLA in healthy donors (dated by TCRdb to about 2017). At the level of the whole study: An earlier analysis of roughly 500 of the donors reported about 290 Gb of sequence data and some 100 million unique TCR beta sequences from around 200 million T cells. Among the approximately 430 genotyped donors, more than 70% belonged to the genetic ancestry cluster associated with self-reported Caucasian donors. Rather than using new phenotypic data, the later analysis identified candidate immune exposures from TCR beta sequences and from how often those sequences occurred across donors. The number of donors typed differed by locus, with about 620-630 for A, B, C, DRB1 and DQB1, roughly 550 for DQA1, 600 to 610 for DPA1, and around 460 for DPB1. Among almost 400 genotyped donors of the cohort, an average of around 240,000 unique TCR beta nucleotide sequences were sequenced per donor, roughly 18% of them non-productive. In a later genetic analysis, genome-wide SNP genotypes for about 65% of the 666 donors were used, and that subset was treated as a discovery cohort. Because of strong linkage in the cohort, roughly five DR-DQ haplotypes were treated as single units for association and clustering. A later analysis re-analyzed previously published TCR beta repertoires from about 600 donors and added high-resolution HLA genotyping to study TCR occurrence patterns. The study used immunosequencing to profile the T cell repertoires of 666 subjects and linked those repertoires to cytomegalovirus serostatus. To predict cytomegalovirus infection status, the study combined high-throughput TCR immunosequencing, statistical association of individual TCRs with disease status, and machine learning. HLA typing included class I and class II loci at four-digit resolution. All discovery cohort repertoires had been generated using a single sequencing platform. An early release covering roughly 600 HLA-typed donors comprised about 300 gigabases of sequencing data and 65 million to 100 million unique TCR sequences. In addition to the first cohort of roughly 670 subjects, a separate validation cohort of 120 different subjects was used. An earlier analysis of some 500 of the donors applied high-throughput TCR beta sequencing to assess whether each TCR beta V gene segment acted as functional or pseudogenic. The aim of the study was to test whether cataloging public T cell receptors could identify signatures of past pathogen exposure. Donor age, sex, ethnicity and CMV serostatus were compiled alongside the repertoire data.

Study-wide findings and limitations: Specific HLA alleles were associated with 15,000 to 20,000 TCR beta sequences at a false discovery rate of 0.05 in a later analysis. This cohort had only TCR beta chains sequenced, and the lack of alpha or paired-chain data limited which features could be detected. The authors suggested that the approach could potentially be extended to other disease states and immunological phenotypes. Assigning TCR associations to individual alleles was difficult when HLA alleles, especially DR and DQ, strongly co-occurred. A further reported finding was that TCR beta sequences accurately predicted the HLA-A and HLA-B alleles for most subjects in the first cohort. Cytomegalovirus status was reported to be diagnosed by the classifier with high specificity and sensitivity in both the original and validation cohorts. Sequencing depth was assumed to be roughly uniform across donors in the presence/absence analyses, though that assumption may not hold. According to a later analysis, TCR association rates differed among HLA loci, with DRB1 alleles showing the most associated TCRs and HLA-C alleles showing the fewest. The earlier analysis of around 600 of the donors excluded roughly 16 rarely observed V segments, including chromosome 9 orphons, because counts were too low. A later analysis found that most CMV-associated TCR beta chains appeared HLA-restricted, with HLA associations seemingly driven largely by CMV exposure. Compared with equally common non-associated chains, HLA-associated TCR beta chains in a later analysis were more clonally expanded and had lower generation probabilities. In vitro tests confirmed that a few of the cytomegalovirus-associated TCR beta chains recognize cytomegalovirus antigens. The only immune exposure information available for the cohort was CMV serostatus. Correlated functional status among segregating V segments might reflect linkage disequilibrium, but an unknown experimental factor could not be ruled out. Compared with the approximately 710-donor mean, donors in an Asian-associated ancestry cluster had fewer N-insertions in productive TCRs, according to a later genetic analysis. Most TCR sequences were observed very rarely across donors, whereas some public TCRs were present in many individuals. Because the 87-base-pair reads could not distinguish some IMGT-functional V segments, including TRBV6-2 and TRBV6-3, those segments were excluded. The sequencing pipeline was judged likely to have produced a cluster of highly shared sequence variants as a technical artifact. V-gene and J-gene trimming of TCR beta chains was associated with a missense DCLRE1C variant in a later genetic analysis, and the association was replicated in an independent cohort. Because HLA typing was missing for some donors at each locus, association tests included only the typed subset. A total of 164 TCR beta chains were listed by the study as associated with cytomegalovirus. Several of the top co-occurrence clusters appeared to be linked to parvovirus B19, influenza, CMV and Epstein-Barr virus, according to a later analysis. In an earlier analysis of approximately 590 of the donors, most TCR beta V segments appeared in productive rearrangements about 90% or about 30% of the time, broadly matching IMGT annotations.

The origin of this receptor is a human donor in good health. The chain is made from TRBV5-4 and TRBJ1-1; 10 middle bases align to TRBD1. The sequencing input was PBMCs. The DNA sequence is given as TGTGCCAGCAGCTTGATACAAGTGACAGGGGGCGAATATACTGAAGCTTTCTTT. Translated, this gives CASSLIQVTGGEYTEAFF.